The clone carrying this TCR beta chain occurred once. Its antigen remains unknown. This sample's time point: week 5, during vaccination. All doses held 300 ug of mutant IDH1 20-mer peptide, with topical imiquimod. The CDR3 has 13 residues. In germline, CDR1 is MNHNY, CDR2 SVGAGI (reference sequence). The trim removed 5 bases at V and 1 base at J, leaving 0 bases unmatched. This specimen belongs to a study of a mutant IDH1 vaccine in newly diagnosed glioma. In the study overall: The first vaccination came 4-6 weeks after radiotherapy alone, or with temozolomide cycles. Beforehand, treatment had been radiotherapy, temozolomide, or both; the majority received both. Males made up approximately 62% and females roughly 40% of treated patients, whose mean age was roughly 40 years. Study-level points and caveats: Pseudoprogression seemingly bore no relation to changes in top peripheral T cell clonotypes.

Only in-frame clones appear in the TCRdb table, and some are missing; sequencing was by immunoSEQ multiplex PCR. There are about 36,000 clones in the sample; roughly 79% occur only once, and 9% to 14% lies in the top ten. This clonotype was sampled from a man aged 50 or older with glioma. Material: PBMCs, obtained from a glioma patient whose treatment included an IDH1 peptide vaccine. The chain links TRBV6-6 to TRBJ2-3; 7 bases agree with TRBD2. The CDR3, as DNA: TGTGCCAGCAGTCGGGGGGGCACAGATACGCAGTATTTT. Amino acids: CASSRGGTDTQYF.